This record concerns one TCR beta chain sequence. Its antigen is undetermined. The germline V and J ends were trimmed by 3 bases and 4 bases, with 20 bases remaining between them. Germline CDR1 reads SGDLS; CDR2 reads YYNGEE. The CDR3 sequence is 17 residues long. The record originates from a study of T cell repertoires in cytomegalovirus infection. Study-wide context: Evidence of both CMV infection and a matching HLA type came from public TCR beta signatures.

General study results and limits: The ex vivo response was dominated by HLA-C-restricted CMV-specific TCR beta clonotypes.

TCRdb reprocessed the reads via MiXCR and lists one record per CDR3 protein. This table holds some 180,000 distinct CDR3 sequences, about a sixth found once. The sample comprised CD8+ T cells from PBMCs. The sequence was obtained from a human donor in good health (CMV status not recorded). Some clones in this sample may be carry-over from other donors' samples. The V gene is TRBV9, the J gene TRBJ2-1; D ambiguous. CDR3 sequence (DNA): TGTGCCAGCAGCGACGATCCCTCGAGATTAAGATACAATGAGCAGTTCTTC. Its protein is CASSDDPSRLRYNEQFF.